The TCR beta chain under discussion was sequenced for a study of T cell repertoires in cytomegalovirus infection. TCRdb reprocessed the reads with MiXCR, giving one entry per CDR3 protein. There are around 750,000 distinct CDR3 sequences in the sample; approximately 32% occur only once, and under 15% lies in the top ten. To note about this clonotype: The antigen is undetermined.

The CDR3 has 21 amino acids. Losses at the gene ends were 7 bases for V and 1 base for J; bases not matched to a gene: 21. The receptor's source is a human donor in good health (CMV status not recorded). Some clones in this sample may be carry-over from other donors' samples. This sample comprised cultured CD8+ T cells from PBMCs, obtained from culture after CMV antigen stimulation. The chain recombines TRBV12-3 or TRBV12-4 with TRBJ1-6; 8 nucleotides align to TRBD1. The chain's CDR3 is CASTFRVGAGGHESYNSPLHF. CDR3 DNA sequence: TGTGCCAGCACCTTTAGGGTTGGGGCAGGGGGCCATGAGTCCTATAATTCACCCCTCCACTTT.